What follows are 8 T cell receptor beta chains derived from one specimen sequenced in a study of cytomegalovirus exposure and HLA in healthy donors. The repertoire was sequenced with immunoSEQ multiplex PCR; TCRdb's copy has only in-frame clones and lacks some. Of about 250,000 clones listed, more than 85% are singletons. The sample comprised PBMCs. These receptors were obtained from a man aged 18 to 35 in good health and CMV-seropositive.

V gene TRBV13 combines with J gene TRBJ2-2; no clear D. The CDR3 loop spans 15 amino acids. Germline V CDR1 and CDR2: PRHDT, FYEKMQ (reference sequence). V was shortened by 5 bases and J by 0 bases, with 10 bases between the two germline ends. The CDR3 is CASSQVRSNTGELFF. CDR3 coding DNA: TGTGCCAGCAGCCAAGTACGATCGAACACCGGGGAGCTGTTTTTT.

The V gene is TRBV30, the J gene TRBJ2-3; D call uncertain. The CDR3 is 15 residues long. Germline CDR1 GTSNPN, CDR2 SVGIG (reference sequence). The V end lost 2 bases, the J end lost 0 bases, and 12 bases lay between the germline ends. CDR3 protein: CAWSPRKGSTDTQYF. In DNA form, the CDR3 reads TGTGCCTGGAGTCCACGAAAGGGCAGCACAGATACGCAGTATTTT.

This chain joins TRBV27 and TRBJ2-7; the D gene is possibly TRBD2 (6 bases). This CDR3 has 14 amino acids. Germline V gene sequence: CDR1 MNHEY, CDR2 SMNVEV (reference sequence). Deletions cut 7 bases from V and 1 base from J, with 14 bases between. The CDR3 spells CASKLGSGSYEQYF. The DNA for the CDR3 is TGTGCCAGCAAACTCGGTAGCGGATCCTACGAGCAGTACTTC.

The V gene is TRBV9, the J gene TRBJ2-7, with TRBD2 identical over 12 bases. Germline values: CDR1 SGDLS, CDR2 YYNGEE. The trim removed 3 bases at V and 6 bases at J, leaving 7 bases unmatched. This CDR3 has 15 amino acids. The CDR3 loop reads CASSDLAGGPGEQYF. CDR3 DNA: TGTGCCAGCAGCGACCTAGCGGGAGGGCCGGGCGAGCAGTACTTC.

The rearrangement uses TRBV7-2 and TRBJ2-1; TRBD1 matches at 8 bases. The CDR3 sequence is 14 residues long. Germline V gene lookup returns CDR1 SGHTA and CDR2 FQGNSA. V shed 5 bases, J shed 5 bases, and the junction held 5 bases outside the gene matches. This CDR3 reads CASSPDRVHNEQFF. CDR3 nucleotides: TGTGCCAGCAGCCCGGACAGGGTACACAATGAGCAGTTCTTC.

This chain joins TRBV13 and TRBJ2-7; no clear D gene. CDR1 is PRHDT, CDR2 FYEKMQ, per germline (reference sequence). The V end lost 1 base, the J end lost 4 bases, and 5 bases lay between the germline ends. The CDR3 runs to 12 residues. The CDR3 DNA follows: TGTGCCAGCAGCTTAGAAGGTTACGAGCAGTACTTC. This encodes CASSLEGYEQYF.

The rearrangement links TRBV7-6 to TRBJ2-5; 9 bases match TRBD2. The trim removed 4 bases at V and 13 bases at J, leaving 10 bases unmatched. The CDR3 has 13 residues. Germline V lookup: CDR1 SGHVS, CDR2 FNYEAQ. CDR3 in DNA: TGTGCCAGCAGCTCCGGGGGTAGCGGGAGCCGGTACTTC. Translated: CASSSGGSGSRYF.

The chain carries TRBV5-1 and TRBJ2-1, with 13 positions matching TRBD2. The V gene end was trimmed by 0 bases and the J gene end by 13 bases; junction bases not matched to a gene: 4. Germline CDR1 SGHRS, CDR2 YFSETQ. The CDR3 length is 14 residues. The CDR3 coding sequence is TGCGCCAGCAGCTTGGGGACTAGCGGGAGTGGACAGTTCTTC. Amino acids: CASSLGTSGSGQFF. The full variable domain, with the rest looked up from reference TRBV5-1 and TRBJ2-1, is KAGVTQTPRYLIKTRGQQVTLSCSPISGHRSVSWYQQTPGQGLQFLFEYFSETQRNKGNFPGRFSGRQFSNSRSEMNVSTLELGDSALYLCASSLGTSGSGQFFGPGTRLTVL.